Listed below are T cell receptor beta chains from one sample, sequenced in a study of control samples from healthy donors and cancer patients. Libraries were prepared by immunoSEQ multiplex PCR; TCRdb keeps only in-frame clonotypes and omits some of them. The sample lists 50,000 or so clones, 75% to 90% seen once, with around 10% in the top ten. The sequencing sample was made of blood. The receptors were gathered from an older man in good health. Each CDR3 is given with its conserved first and last residue. Fields, in order: CDR3 DNA, CDR3 protein, D gene, clone size, J gene, V gene. A D gene is named only where the DNA matches it firmly. Size is omitted from some rows. Given values are once, few, many or a class for expanded clones.

CDR3 DNA: TGTGCCAGCCGCGGACAGGGGCGGGACACTGAAGCTTTCTTT; CDR3 protein: CASRGQGRDTEAFF; D gene: TRBD1; clone size: -; J gene: TRBJ1-1; V gene: TRBV7-9
CDR3 DNA: TGTGCCAGCAGCTTAGAAGGGGGGCCAGGGGCAGACCACCAAGAGACCCAGTACTTC; CDR3 protein: CASSLEGGPGADHQETQYF; D gene: -; clone size: -; J gene: TRBJ2-5; V gene: TRBV7-8
CDR3 DNA: TGTGCCAGCAGTCCAGGACAGGAAACTTTCTTT; CDR3 protein: CASSPGQETFF; D gene: TRBD1; clone size: -; J gene: TRBJ1-1; V gene: TRBV6-6
CDR3 DNA: TGTGCTAGTGGTTTGACAGGGTATAGCAATCAGCCCCAGCATTTT; CDR3 protein: CASGLTGYSNQPQHF; D gene: -; clone size: -; J gene: TRBJ1-5; V gene: TRBV12-5
CDR3 DNA: TGTGCCAGCAGAGCAGACAGGGCAGGAAACAATGAGCAGTTCTTC; CDR3 protein: CASRADRAGNNEQFF; D gene: TRBD1; clone size: -; J gene: TRBJ2-1; V gene: TRBV2
CDR3 DNA: TGCGCCAGCAGCCAAGGTAGAGGGAGGGCCCCGAACGAGCAGTACTTC; CDR3 protein: CASSQGRGRAPNEQYF; D gene: TRBD2; clone size: -; J gene: TRBJ2-7; V gene: TRBV4-1
CDR3 DNA: TGTGCCAGCAACTCCGGGACAGAAAATTCACCCCTCCACTTT; CDR3 protein: CASNSGTENSPLHF; D gene: TRBD1; clone size: -; J gene: TRBJ1-6; V gene: TRBV2
CDR3 DNA: TGTGCCAGCAGTGGGCCGACTAGCCCTAGTGAAAGGGGCTTT; CDR3 protein: CASSGPTSPSERGF; D gene: TRBD2; clone size: -; J gene: TRBJ2-3; V gene: TRBV25-1
CDR3 DNA: TGTGCCAGCAGTTCGACCCGGAGGGGGGCTTTCTTT; CDR3 protein: CASSSTRRGAFF; D gene: -; clone size: -; J gene: TRBJ1-1; V gene: TRBV28
CDR3 DNA: TGTGCCAGCAGTTACTCTGTCGGTCAGCCCCAGCATTTT; CDR3 protein: CASSYSVGQPQHF; D gene: -; clone size: -; J gene: TRBJ1-5; V gene: TRBV6-5
CDR3 DNA: TGTGCCAGCTCACCATGGTCCAGGGGAAACACCGGGGAGCTGTTTTTT; CDR3 protein: CASSPWSRGNTGELFF; D gene: -; clone size: -; J gene: TRBJ2-2; V gene: TRBV18
CDR3 DNA: TGTGCCAGCCGAATTAGCGTGGGTAACCAAGAGACCCAGTACTTC; CDR3 protein: CASRISVGNQETQYF; D gene: -; clone size: few; J gene: TRBJ2-5; V gene: TRBV11-2
CDR3 DNA: TGTGCCAGCAGCTTAAGGTTTCAGACGGCGTCGGTGAACACTGAAGCTTTCTTT; CDR3 protein: CASSLRFQTASVNTEAFF; D gene: -; clone size: -; J gene: TRBJ1-1; V gene: TRBV11-2
CDR3 DNA: TGTGCCAGCACCAGCCGACAGGGAGGACTACTAGACGAGCAGTACTTC; CDR3 protein: CASTSRQGGLLDEQYF; D gene: -; clone size: -; J gene: TRBJ2-7; V gene: TRBV28
CDR3 DNA: TGTGCCAGCGGGGGACAGTGGAGCACCGGGGAGCTGTTTTTT; CDR3 protein: CASGGQWSTGELFF; D gene: TRBD1; clone size: -; J gene: TRBJ2-2; V gene: TRBV11-2
CDR3 DNA: TGCGCCAGCAGTGAGCAACTAGCGGACACAGATACGCAGTATTTT; CDR3 protein: CASSEQLADTDTQYF; D gene: TRBD2; clone size: -; J gene: TRBJ2-3; V gene: TRBV10-1
CDR3 DNA: TGTGCCACCAGCAGAGAGGTATTTGGACCGCGGTACTTC; CDR3 protein: CATSREVFGPRYF; D gene: -; clone size: -; J gene: TRBJ2-7; V gene: TRBV15
CDR3 DNA: TGTGCCAGCAGTTATACCGTCGGGCAGCCCCAGCATTTT; CDR3 protein: CASSYTVGQPQHF; D gene: -; clone size: -; J gene: TRBJ1-5; V gene: TRBV6-5
CDR3 DNA: TGTGCCAGTAGTCTTGACGCATCTCACGGTTATGGCTACACCTTC; CDR3 protein: CASSLDASHGYGYTF; D gene: -; clone size: -; J gene: TRBJ1-2; V gene: TRBV19
CDR3 DNA: TGTGCCAGCAGCACAATACAGGCAAGCACTGAAGCTTTCTTT; CDR3 protein: CASSTIQASTEAFF; D gene: -; clone size: -; J gene: TRBJ1-1; V gene: TRBV11-3
CDR3 DNA: TGTGCCAGCAGGGAACTAGCGGGTTACAATGAGCAGTTCTTC; CDR3 protein: CASRELAGYNEQFF; D gene: TRBD2; clone size: -; J gene: TRBJ2-1; V gene: TRBV7-8
CDR3 DNA: TGCAGCGTGCAAGCCGATTATACACAAGCTTTCTTT; CDR3 protein: CSVQADYTQAFF; D gene: -; clone size: -; J gene: TRBJ1-1; V gene: TRBV29-1
CDR3 DNA: TGTGCCAGCAGCCCGGGCCTGAGAAACACTGAAGCTTTCTTT; CDR3 protein: CASSPGLRNTEAFF; D gene: -; clone size: -; J gene: TRBJ1-1; V gene: TRBV14
CDR3 DNA: TGTGCCAGCAGCTCAACCACGGACAGGGTTACGAACGAGCAGTACTTC; CDR3 protein: CASSSTTDRVTNEQYF; D gene: TRBD1; clone size: once; J gene: TRBJ2-7; V gene: TRBV7-9
CDR3 DNA: TGTGCCATCAGGGAGGACGGCTCGACTGAAGCTTTCTTT; CDR3 protein: CAIREDGSTEAFF; D gene: -; clone size: -; J gene: TRBJ1-1; V gene: TRBV10-3
CDR3 DNA: TGTGCCAGCAACATGCCGGGACAGGGGAACTATGGCTACACCTTC; CDR3 protein: CASNMPGQGNYGYTF; D gene: TRBD1; clone size: once; J gene: TRBJ1-2; V gene: TRBV28
CDR3 DNA: TGTGCCAGTAGTGCAGAAGGGTCTCGTGGATGGTCTGGGGCCAACGTCCTGACTTTC; CDR3 protein: CASSAEGSRGWSGANVLTF; D gene: -; clone size: few; J gene: TRBJ2-6; V gene: TRBV19
CDR3 DNA: TGTGCCAGCAGATCTAGCACAGATACGCAGTATTTT; CDR3 protein: CASRSSTDTQYF; D gene: -; clone size: -; J gene: TRBJ2-3; V gene: TRBV5-4
CDR3 DNA: TGTGCCACCAGCAGAGATGATCCGGCCCGAGGGCCCACAGATACGCAGTATTTT; CDR3 protein: CATSRDDPARGPTDTQYF; D gene: -; clone size: -; J gene: TRBJ2-3; V gene: TRBV15
CDR3 DNA: TGTGCCAGCAGCGGGGGGTATACGCAGTATTTT; CDR3 protein: CASSGGYTQYF; D gene: -; clone size: -; J gene: TRBJ2-3; V gene: TRBV11-3
CDR3 DNA: TGTGCCAGCAGCGTAGGTTTGCAGGGGGCCCCCTACGAGCAGTACTTC; CDR3 protein: CASSVGLQGAPYEQYF; D gene: TRBD1; clone size: -; J gene: TRBJ2-7; V gene: TRBV9
CDR3 DNA: TGTGCCAGCAGTCAGGGGATTTTTAACACCGGGGAGCTGTTTTTT; CDR3 protein: CASSQGIFNTGELFF; D gene: -; clone size: -; J gene: TRBJ2-2; V gene: TRBV6-2/TRBV6-3
CDR3 DNA: TGTGCCAGCAGTATCAACGCTGGAAACACCATATATTTT; CDR3 protein: CASSINAGNTIYF; D gene: -; clone size: -; J gene: TRBJ1-3; V gene: TRBV6-5
CDR3 DNA: TGTGCCAGTAGCCCGGCAACTAATGAAAAACTGTTTTTT; CDR3 protein: CASSPATNEKLFF; D gene: -; clone size: -; J gene: TRBJ1-4; V gene: TRBV19
CDR3 DNA: TGTGCCAGTAGTATAGCCGACACCGGATCATATAATTCACCCCTCCACTTT; CDR3 protein: CASSIADTGSYNSPLHF; D gene: -; clone size: -; J gene: TRBJ1-6; V gene: TRBV19
CDR3 DNA: TGTGCCAGTAGTTTGGGGAGGGCATCAACTTTC; CDR3 protein: CASSLGRASTF; D gene: -; clone size: -; J gene: TRBJ1-2; V gene: TRBV19
CDR3 DNA: TGTGCCAGCAGTTACCGGGACGGGAGAGATCAGCCCCAGCATTTT; CDR3 protein: CASSYRDGRDQPQHF; D gene: -; clone size: -; J gene: TRBJ1-5; V gene: TRBV6-5
CDR3 DNA: TGTGCCAGCAGCCCCGTCGGGACAGGGGTCGGGACCCAGTACTTC; CDR3 protein: CASSPVGTGVGTQYF; D gene: TRBD1; clone size: -; J gene: TRBJ2-5; V gene: TRBV3-1/TRBV3-2